The rows below give T cell receptor beta chains drawn from one sample of a study of cytomegalovirus exposure and HLA in healthy donors. The data were produced by immunoSEQ multiplex PCR, yet TCRdb's version contains in-frame clones alone and is incomplete. This sample has 100,000 to 150,000 clones, with approximately 82% found just once. The sequencing input was PBMCs. Receptor source: a man in his fifties or sixties in good health and CMV-seronegative. The CDR3 runs from the conserved cysteine through the conserved F or W. The D gene is left open where the match is weak. For some rows the clone size is stated as once, few or many, or as a class when expanded; others skip it.

j_call	d_call	v_call	clone_size	cdr3_nt	cdr3_aa
TRBJ2-1	TRBD2	TRBV30	few	TGTGCCTGGAGTGACGGGGGGGAGAATGAGCAGTTCTTC	CAWSDGGENEQFF
TRBJ2-7	TRBD2	TRBV19	-	TGTGCCAGTAGTGGGACTAGGACCTACGAGCAGTACTTC	CASSGTRTYEQYF
TRBJ1-5	-	TRBV19	-	TGTGCCAGTAGTCAAAGAGGAGCCGGGGGGTCGGCGAGTCAGCCCCAGCATTTT	CASSQRGAGGSASQPQHF
TRBJ2-3	TRBD1	TRBV30	-	TGTGCCTGGGCCCTGGGGACAGACCTACGAGATACGCAGTATTTT	CAWALGTDLRDTQYF
TRBJ2-1	TRBD2	TRBV27	-	TGTGCCAGCAGTACCCGGACTAGCGTATACAATGAGCAGTTCTTC	CASSTRTSVYNEQFF
TRBJ2-7	-	TRBV2	once	TGTGCCAGCAGTGGCCAGGGGTTCGACGAGCAGTACTTC	CASSGQGFDEQYF
TRBJ1-2	TRBD1	TRBV4-1	-	TGCGCCAGCAGCCCACACACAGGGGTTTACCGCGGCTACACCTTC	CASSPHTGVYRGYTF
TRBJ2-5	TRBD1	TRBV5-4	-	TGTGCCAGCAGCTCCTCCGGGACAGCGAAAGAGACCCAGTACTTC	CASSSSGTAKETQYF
TRBJ2-1	TRBD2	TRBV5-1	-	TGCGCCAGCAGTTATTTAGCGGGGGGAAGCAATGAGCAGTTCTTC	CASSYLAGGSNEQFF
TRBJ2-1	TRBD2	TRBV27	once	TGTGCCAGCAGTCCACCCGAACTAGCGGGCTTCTACAATGAGCAGTTCTTC	CASSPPELAGFYNEQFF
TRBJ1-2	-	TRBV4-3	-	TGCGCCAGCAGCCAAGGGGAGGGTCCCTATGGCTACACCTTC	CASSQGEGPYGYTF
TRBJ1-3	TRBD1	TRBV4-3	-	TGCGCCAGCAGCCAAGATCGGGCAGGGGGAGGAAACACCATATATTTT	CASSQDRAGGGNTIYF
TRBJ1-1	TRBD1	TRBV6-6	-	TGTGCCAGCAGACCAGGACAGGGAATCACCGGAGCTTTCTTT	CASRPGQGITGAFF
TRBJ2-6	-	TRBV4-1	-	TGCGCCAGCAGCCAAGTTATCTCTGGGGCCAACGTCCTGACTTTC	CASSQVISGANVLTF
TRBJ2-7	-	TRBV5-4	-	TGTGCCAGCAGCTTGGGCGGGGTTTCCTACGAGCAGTACTTC	CASSLGGVSYEQYF
TRBJ1-5	-	TRBV19	-	TGTGCCAGTAGTATAGCGGTCAATAGCAATCAGCCCCAGCATTTT	CASSIAVNSNQPQHF
TRBJ2-1	-	TRBV5-1	-	TGCGCCAGCAGCTTGGTTGCACAGGATGACAATGAGCAGTTCTTC	CASSLVAQDDNEQFF
TRBJ2-3	-	TRBV10-3	-	TGTGCCATCAGTGAGCTATCCAGCACAGATACGCAGTATTTT	CAISELSSTDTQYF
TRBJ1-2	TRBD1	TRBV25-1	few	TGTGCCAGCAGTCACCCCGGGACAGGGGCGTTAGGCTACACCTTC	CASSHPGTGALGYTF
TRBJ2-5	-	TRBV6-1	-	TGTGCCAGCAGTGAAGCAGGAGAGGGGAGGAAGACCCAGTACTTC	CASSEAGEGRKTQYF
TRBJ2-5	-	TRBV20-1	-	TGCAGTGCTAGCCCCAAAGAGACCCAGTACTTC	CSASPKETQYF
TRBJ1-2	TRBD1	TRBV5-4	-	TGTGCCAGCAGCTTGGGACAGGGCGGCTATGGCTACACCTTC	CASSLGQGGYGYTF
TRBJ1-1	TRBD1	TRBV7-8	-	TGTGCCAGCAGCTTTAGCGGGACAGCCTCCAGTGCTTTCTTT	CASSFSGTASSAFF
TRBJ1-4	-	TRBV4-3	few	TGCGCCAGCAGCCTTCGGCAGGGGAGAGAAAAACTGTTTTTT	CASSLRQGREKLFF
TRBJ2-7	-	TRBV10-2	-	TGCGCCAGCAGCCCGGTGACAGGAGGCTCCTACGAGCAGTACTTC	CASSPVTGGSYEQYF
TRBJ1-1	-	TRBV30	once	TGTGCCTGGAGTGGTGGCGACCCGGGGGCTTTCTTT	CAWSGGDPGAFF
TRBJ2-1	-	TRBV7-3	once	TGTGCCAGCAGCCAACAGCAGAGCTCCTACAATGAGCAGTTCTTC	CASSQQQSSYNEQFF
TRBJ2-1	-	TRBV18	-	TGTGCCAGCCTCACAGGGGGAGCGGGGGGCAACTCCTACAATGAGCAGTTCTTC	CASLTGGAGGNSYNEQFF
TRBJ1-3	-	TRBV5-1	-	TGCGCCACCAGCTTGGGAGGGTCGACGTCTGGAAACACCATATATTTT	CATSLGGSTSGNTIYF
TRBJ2-5	TRBD1	TRBV5-1	-	TGCGCCAGCAGCCTCAAGGGCTTTACAGGGGCCGGGGCGGGGACCCAGTACTTC	CASSLKGFTGAGAGTQYF
TRBJ2-5	TRBD1	TRBV5-1	-	TGCGCCAGCAGCCTACCGCCGGGACAGATAAAAGAGACCCAGTACTTC	CASSLPPGQIKETQYF
TRBJ1-1	-	TRBV6-1	-	TGTGCCAGCAGTGAAGAGGAGGGTCCCACCGTAGCTTTCTTT	CASSEEEGPTVAFF
TRBJ2-2	TRBD1	TRBV6-4	many	TGTGCCAGCAGTGACGGGACAGACACCGGGGAGCTGTTTTTT	CASSDGTDTGELFF
TRBJ2-1	TRBD1	TRBV27	-	TGTGCCAGCAGTTCTCGGGACAGGGGCTCGAATGAGCAGTTCTTC	CASSSRDRGSNEQFF
TRBJ1-2	TRBD1	TRBV30	-	TGTGCTTATTACTCAGGGGGGAACTATGGCTACACCTTC	CAYYSGGNYGYTF
TRBJ2-1	TRBD2	TRBV2	once	TGTGCCAGCAGTGATCGGACTAGCGGGTACAATGAGCAGTTCTTC	CASSDRTSGYNEQFF
TRBJ1-1	TRBD1	TRBV7-8	-	TGTGCCAGCAGCTTAGGACAGGGAGTGAGGACTGAAGCTTTCTTT	CASSLGQGVRTEAFF
TRBJ1-1	TRBD1	TRBV6-6	-	TGTGCCAGCAGAACAGGGGGTAACACTGAAGCTTTCTTT	CASRTGGNTEAFF
TRBJ2-7	TRBD2	TRBV25-1	once	TGTGCCAGCAGTGAATGGGGGACTAGCGCGGGGAGGTTTGACGAGCAGTACTTC	CASSEWGTSAGRFDEQYF
TRBJ1-1	TRBD1	TRBV4-1	once	TGCGCCAGCAGCCAAGTTGGCAGGGGGTCGAACACTGAAGCTTTCTTT	CASSQVGRGSNTEAFF
TRBJ2-7	TRBD1	TRBV4-2	few	TGTGCCAGCAGCCAAGATGGTCAGGGGGCGAGAGAGCAGTACTTC	CASSQDGQGAREQYF